Reported below is one T cell receptor (beta chain). Its target antigen remains unknown. One junction end disagrees with the germline gene, perhaps due to a read error. CDR1 and CDR2 are drawn from the germline V gene (reference sequence): SSHAT, FNYEAQ. Reading from cysteine to phenylalanine, the CDR3 counts 15 amino acids. Only the CDR3 region is kept as DNA, spanning 45 bases read in frame from base 1. This specimen comes from a study of post-analysis software for immune sequencing data (dated by TCRdb to about 2015). Broadly, across the study: Relapsing-remitting, secondary progressive and progressive-relapsing multiple sclerosis were recorded as disease courses, and subtype annotation was lacking for some patients. Patient repertoires were compared against roughly 11 previously published healthy control repertoires from donors aged roughly 6 to 26 years. A subset of samples was prepared in parallel using single-end sample barcoding, then pooled and co-amplified after Illumina adapter ligation. The paper as a whole reports these results and caveats: The control group was slightly older than the multiple sclerosis patient group. Four to six TRBV segments, including TRBV5-6, TRBV5-1 and TRBV20-1, were significantly more frequent in patients than controls. Significantly lower normalized Chao1 diversity was found in multiple sclerosis patients than in controls, suggesting substantial peripheral T-cell clonal expansion. Direct clustering with F measure revealed strong co-clustering of samples prepared in the same batch, which led to a batch-effect correction.

TCR beta repertoires were profiled from peripheral blood of about a dozen young patients with multiple sclerosis to demonstrate the VDJtools post-analysis software. The multiple sclerosis patients were children and adolescents between about 6 and 16 years of age. Receptor amplification or capture employed PCR. These reads were obtained on an Illumina HiSeq 2500. To reduce PCR and sequencing biases, unique molecular identifiers were built into the TCR beta cDNA libraries. Some 500,000 cDNA molecules were obtained for every 1 to 10 million input T cells, so each molecule roughly corresponded to one T cell. The patient libraries were prepared and sequenced with the same protocol used for the earlier healthy control dataset. Samples belonging to the same batch were prepared together, multiplexed and sequenced on a shared HiSeq lane. In the source study's methods: MIGEC handled the raw barcoded reads, throwing out single-read molecular identifier groups before consensus assembly and CDR3 extraction. Clonotype tables were post-analysed with VDJtools, and diversity was normalized by down-sampling all datasets to the smallest sample size. To correct batch-related cross-sample contamination, repertoire overlap clustering matched CDR3 amino acid sequences but not nucleotide sequences. TCRdb took the public reads, trimmed them with fastp at Q25, ran MiXCR for clone calling and kept in-frame beta chains. Each record represents a unique CDR3 protein, reported with the most common genes and DNA among its rows. These V and J calls are TCRdb output, not the study's own analysis. Recorded for this sample are about 460,000 distinct CDR3 sequences; approximately 46% of them occurred a single time. The ten largest clones add up to over 10% of the sample.

This receptor was identified in a girl aged 10 to 17 with multiple sclerosis. The sequenced sample was blood. The rearrangement joined TRBV7-7 to TRBJ2-4; the D segment may tentatively be TRBD1 or TRBD2, each giving 5 matched bases. The CDR3: CASRAGSADKNIQYF. The DNA is as follows: TGTGCTAGCAGGGCAGGGAGTGCGGACAAAAACATTCAGTACTTC.